This T cell receptor (beta chain) emerged from a study of HIV-infected children after antiretroviral therapy interruption. This CDR3 spans 15 amino acids. CDR1 and CDR2 (germline): MNHEY, SVGAGI. The V end was cut by 6 bases, the J end by 1 base, with 13 bases between. The TCR library was built from RNA with a 3' RACE protocol and unique molecular identifiers. TCRdb re-called the 3' RACE reads with MiXCR, one entry per CDR3 protein. This sample has approximately 89,000 distinct CDR3 sequences, with 5.5% to 8.5% found just once. The treatment denotes: PENTA 11 planned treatment interruption arm or continuous ART arm.

The sample here was CD45RA+ CD4+ T cells from PBMCs, pooled from several time points, taken from a donor given antiretroviral therapy, either interrupted or continuous. Subset reported: naive CD4+ CD45RA+ CD45RO- T cells. This chain uses TRBV6-5 with TRBJ1-5; a possible D gene is TRBD1 (6 bases). This TCR was sampled from a pool of human donors with HIV. The CDR3 DNA reads as TGTGCCAGCAGACCTACAGGGAGGAGCAATCAGCCCCAGCATTTT. Encoded protein: CASRPTGRSNQPQHF.